The TCR beta chain described here comes from a study of T cell responses to AZD1222 COVID-19 vaccine. Study outcomes and limitations: At study baseline, merely a handful of AZD1222 recipients were seropositive. Mostly white British, mostly female donors; authors suggested clonal diversity may be underestimated. Recipients of two AZD1222 doses showed rising Spike-specific TCR breadth and depth.

TCRdb keeps only in-frame clones here, not all; method: immunoSEQ multiplex PCR. The data contain about 180,000 clones, roughly 93% of them seen just once; the ten biggest clones take up around 0.96%. A note on this clone: Its antigen is unknown.

This sample comprised peripheral blood, obtained 28 days after the second dose of the MenACWY control vaccine. This clonotype was obtained from an adult who received the MenACWY meningococcal vaccine as a control.

The CDR3 loop reads CAWSGLGNTIYF. The CDR3 DNA reads TGTGCCTGGTCGGGGCTTGGAAACACCATATATTTT. The chain combines TRBV30 with TRBJ1-3; a weak D match, TRBD1 (5 bases). Germline CDR1 is GTSNPN and CDR2 is SVGIG (reference sequence). The length of the CDR3 is 12 residues. The V end was cut by 5 bases, the J end by 3 bases, with 8 bases between. Full variable domain (missing parts from reference TRBV30 and TRBJ1-3): SQTIHQWPATLVQPVGSPLSLECTVEGTSNPNLYWYRQAAGRGLQLLFYSVGIGQISSEVPQNLSASRPQDRQFILSSKKLLLSDSGFYLCAWSGLGNTIYFGEGSWLTVV.